Described below is a single TCR beta chain sequence and its context. The antigen remains undetermined. The sample is drawn from a study of OX40 agonist ivuxolimab in advanced cancers. At the level of the study: Intravenous ivuxolimab was administered to patients every 2 weeks at 0.01 to 10 mg/kg. Dose-escalation subjects each had hepatocellular carcinoma, melanoma, renal cell or head and neck cancer. Having had anti-PD-1, anti-PD-L1 or anti-CTLA-4 therapy before was allowed, and roughly 40% had some.

V was shortened by 7 bases and J by 7 bases, with 10 bases between the two germline ends. Germline CDR1 LNHDA, CDR2 SQIVND (reference sequence). The CDR3 is 12 amino acids. General observations from the study: At 0.1 to 3.0 mg/kg and by week 6, CD4+ and CD8+ T cells in the blood had expanded clonally.

TCRdb's table, derived via immunoSEQ multiplex PCR, lists solely in-frame clones and lacks some. This sample has approximately 43,000 clones, with approximately 90% found just once. This receptor was taken from an adult with an advanced solid tumor such as melanoma, head and neck, liver or kidney cancer. J is TRBJ2-2 and V is TRBV19; D uncertain. This specimen was CD4+ or CD8+ T cells sorted from blood, taken in a trial of the OX40 agonist ivuxolimab. The CDR3 reads CASTAQFGELFF. Written as DNA, the CDR3 is TGTGCCAGTACCGCACAATTCGGGGAGCTGTTTTTT.